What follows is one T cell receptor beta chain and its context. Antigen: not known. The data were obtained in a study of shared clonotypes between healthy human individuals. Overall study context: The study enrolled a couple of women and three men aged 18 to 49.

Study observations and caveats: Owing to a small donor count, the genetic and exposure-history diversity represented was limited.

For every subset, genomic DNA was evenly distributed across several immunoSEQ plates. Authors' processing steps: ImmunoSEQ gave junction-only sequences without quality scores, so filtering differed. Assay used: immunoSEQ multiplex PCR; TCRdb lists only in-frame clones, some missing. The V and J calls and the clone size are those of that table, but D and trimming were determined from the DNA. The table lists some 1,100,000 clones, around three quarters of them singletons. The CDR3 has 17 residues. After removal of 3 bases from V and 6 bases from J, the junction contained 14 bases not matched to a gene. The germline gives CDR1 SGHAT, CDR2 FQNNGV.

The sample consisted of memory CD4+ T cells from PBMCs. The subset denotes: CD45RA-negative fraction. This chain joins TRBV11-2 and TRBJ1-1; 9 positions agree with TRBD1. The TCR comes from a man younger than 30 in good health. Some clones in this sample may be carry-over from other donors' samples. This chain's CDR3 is CASSFHRGLADVAEAFF. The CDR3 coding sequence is TGTGCCAGCAGCTTCCACAGGGGGCTCGCCGATGTCGCTGAAGCTTTCTTT.